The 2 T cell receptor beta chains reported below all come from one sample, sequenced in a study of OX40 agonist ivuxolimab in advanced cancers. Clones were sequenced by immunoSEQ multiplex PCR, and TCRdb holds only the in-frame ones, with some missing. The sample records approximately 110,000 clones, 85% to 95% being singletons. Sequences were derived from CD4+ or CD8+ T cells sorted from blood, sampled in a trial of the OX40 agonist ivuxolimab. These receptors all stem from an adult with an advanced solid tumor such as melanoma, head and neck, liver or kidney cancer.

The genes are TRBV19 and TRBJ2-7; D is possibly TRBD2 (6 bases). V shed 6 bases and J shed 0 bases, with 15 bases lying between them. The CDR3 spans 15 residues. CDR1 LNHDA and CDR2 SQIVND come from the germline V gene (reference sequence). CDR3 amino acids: CASSTSGLISYEQYF. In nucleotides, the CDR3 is TGTGCCAGTAGCACCTCGGGACTTATCTCCTACGAGCAGTACTTC.

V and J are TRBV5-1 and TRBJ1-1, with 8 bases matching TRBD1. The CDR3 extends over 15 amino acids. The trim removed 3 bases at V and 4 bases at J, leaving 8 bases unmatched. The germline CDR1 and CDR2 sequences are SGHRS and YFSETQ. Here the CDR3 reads CASSYRTGLGTEAFF. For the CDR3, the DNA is TGCGCCAGCAGCTACCGGACAGGGCTGGGCACTGAAGCTTTCTTT.